This is a list of T cell receptor beta chains from one sample in a study of identical twins. One entry per CDR3 protein, called by TCRdb with MiXCR from the 5' RACE reads. Of about 210,000 distinct CDR3 sequences detected, around 9.6% appear once; the ten largest clones hold about 5%. The sequenced material came from memory (CD45RO+) T cells sorted from blood. These receptors all stem from a woman aged 18-29 years in good health. Each CDR3 is given with its conserved first and last residue. A D gene is named only where the DNA matches it firmly. Some rows have no size entry. The others give once, few or many, or a class for an expanded clone.

cdr3_aa,cdr3_nt,j_call,d_call,clone_size,v_call
CASSLGLERGAGQETQYF,TGTGCCAGCAGCTTGGGGCTCGAGCGGGGGGCCGGACAAGAGACCCAGTACTTC,TRBJ2-5,TRBD2,-,TRBV5-6
CASSYAAGAGGSYNEQFF,TGTGCCAGCAGTTACGCGGCCGGGGCGGGGGGCTCCTACAATGAGCAGTTCTTC,TRBJ2-1,TRBD2,many,TRBV6-2/TRBV6-3
CSARPGSNYGYTF,TGCAGTGCTAGGCCCGGCAGTAACTATGGCTACACCTTC,TRBJ1-2,-,few,TRBV20-1
CASRRLAGQWEQYF,TGTGCCAGCAGGCGACTAGCGGGGCAATGGGAGCAGTACTTC,TRBJ2-7,TRBD2,many,TRBV11-2
CAISSTGAGLNSPLHF,TGTGCCATCAGTAGTACAGGGGCCGGACTTAATTCACCCCTCCACTTT,TRBJ1-6,TRBD1,few,TRBV10-3
CSARTGNYNSPLHF,TGCAGTGCTAGGACAGGGAACTATAATTCACCCCTCCACTTT,TRBJ1-6,TRBD1,few,TRBV20-1
CASKGPATDTQYF,TGTGCCAGCAAGGGCCCGGCCACAGATACGCAGTATTTT,TRBJ2-3,-,-,TRBV27
CASSPPGHAGELFF,TGTGCCAGCTCACCACCGGGACACGCCGGGGAGCTGTTTTTT,TRBJ2-2,-,-,TRBV18
CASSSPGLAGGQGEQYF,TGTGCCAGCAGCTCACCGGGACTAGCGGGGGGCCAGGGCGAGCAGTACTTC,TRBJ2-7,TRBD2,few,TRBV5-6
CASSSNLLEQFF,TGTGCCAGCAGCTCCAATCTTTTAGAGCAGTTCTTC,TRBJ2-1,-,many,TRBV5-5
CASSGYAREKLFF,TGTGCCAGCAGTGGGTACGCGCGGGAAAAACTGTTTTTT,TRBJ1-4,-,-,TRBV2
CSARDPSRWNRVTDTQYF,TGCAGTGCTAGAGACCCCTCGAGGTGGAATAGAGTCACAGATACGCAGTATTTT,TRBJ2-3,-,few,TRBV20-1
CASSLGPRGYTF,TGCGCCAGCAGCTTGGGACCGCGAGGCTACACCTTC,TRBJ1-2,-,many,TRBV5-1
CSTRGTGATDTQYF,TGCAGTACGCGGGGCACAGGCGCCACAGATACGCAGTATTTT,TRBJ2-3,-,few,TRBV20-1
CASSYSLTKNIQYF,TGTGCCAGCAGTTACTCGTTAACCAAAAACATTCAGTACTTC,TRBJ2-4,-,-,TRBV6-2/TRBV6-3
CSARQVSSGNTIYF,TGCAGTGCTCGACAGGTTTCCTCTGGAAACACCATATATTTT,TRBJ1-3,-,-,TRBV20-1
CASSLVGRPYNEQFF,TGTGCCAGCAGCTTGGTCGGGAGACCATACAATGAGCAGTTCTTC,TRBJ2-1,-,few,TRBV5-6
CAISDITSGYEQYF,TGTGCCATCAGTGATATAACTAGCGGGTACGAGCAGTACTTC,TRBJ2-7,TRBD2,-,TRBV10-3
CATSRQPYGELFF,TGTGCCACCAGCAGACAACCTTACGGGGAGCTGTTTTTT,TRBJ2-2,-,few,TRBV15
CASSQAHFTTKLFF,TGTGCCAGCAGCCAAGCACATTTTACTACCAAACTGTTTTTT,TRBJ1-4,-,few,TRBV3-1
CASSSSGGRTSEFF,TGTGCCAGCAGTTCTAGCGGGGGGCGAACGAGTGAGTTCTTC,TRBJ2-1,TRBD2,-,TRBV27
CASSPTGEQYF,TGTGCCAGCAGCCCCACAGGGGAGCAGTACTTC,TRBJ2-7,-,many,TRBV11-2
CSARPSFSGTPASNTQYF,TGCAGTGCTAGACCCTCCTTCTCCGGGACCCCAGCATCAAATACGCAGTATTTT,TRBJ2-3,-,-,TRBV20-1
CASSLVVGPYTF,TGTGCCAGCAGCTTAGTTGTCGGCCCGTACACCTTC,TRBJ1-2,-,few,TRBV7-2
CATSDSAVEGAHTGELFF,TGTGCCACCAGTGATTCCGCGGTGGAGGGGGCGCACACCGGGGAGCTGTTTTTT,TRBJ2-2,-,many,TRBV24-1
CASSTVHRGTYEQYF,TGTGCCAGCAGTACCGTTCACAGGGGGACCTACGAGCAGTACTTC,TRBJ2-7,TRBD1,many,TRBV6-1
CASSYNPPGRGIDEQFF,TGTGCCAGCAGTTACAATCCCCCTGGCAGGGGGATCGATGAGCAGTTCTTC,TRBJ2-1,TRBD1,-,TRBV6-5
CAWIRGARDEQFF,TGTGCCTGGATAAGGGGGGCGCGGGATGAGCAGTTCTTC,TRBJ2-1,-,few,TRBV30
CAWSVALQGDQPQHF,TGTGCCTGGAGTGTAGCCCTCCAGGGGGATCAGCCCCAGCATTTT,TRBJ1-5,TRBD1,few,TRBV30
CASPPTSGMADTQYF,TGTGCCAGCCCCCCCACTAGCGGGATGGCAGATACGCAGTATTTT,TRBJ2-3,TRBD2,few,TRBV28
CSATRPTSGTDTQYF,TGCAGTGCTACTAGACCGACTAGCGGGACAGATACGCAGTATTTT,TRBJ2-3,TRBD2,-,TRBV20-1
CSVDRLAGETQYF,TGCAGCGTTGATAGACTAGCGGGAGAGACCCAGTACTTC,TRBJ2-5,TRBD2,-,TRBV29-1
CSARQGTNYGYTF,TGCAGTGCTAGACAGGGGACTAACTATGGCTACACCTTC,TRBJ1-2,-,-,TRBV20-1
CASSTRLGRANEQFF,TGTGCCAGTAGTACCCGACTAGGACGAGCCAATGAGCAGTTCTTC,TRBJ2-1,-,-,TRBV19
CSASGLAGWMGSSYEQYF,TGCAGTGCCTCCGGACTAGCGGGGTGGATGGGGAGCTCCTACGAGCAGTACTTC,TRBJ2-7,TRBD2,few,TRBV20-1
CASSQDVAGDGSGQFF,TGTGCCAGCAGCCAAGATGTAGCGGGGGATGGTTCGGGGCAGTTCTTC,TRBJ2-1,TRBD2,-,TRBV4-2
CASSLDVYNEQFF,TGTGCCAGCAGCTTGGACGTTTACAATGAGCAGTTCTTC,TRBJ2-1,-,-,TRBV7-8
CASRRGTGAKAFF,TGTGCCAGCAGAAGGGGGACAGGGGCGAAGGCTTTCTTT,TRBJ1-1,TRBD1,-,TRBV6-1
CSARPDRVDYEQYF,TGCAGTGCTAGACCGGACAGGGTGGACTACGAGCAGTACTTC,TRBJ2-7,TRBD1,-,TRBV20-1
CSVARAGGPLEQFF,TGCAGCGTGGCCCGTGCGGGGGGGCCTTTAGAGCAGTTCTTC,TRBJ2-1,TRBD2,many,TRBV29-1